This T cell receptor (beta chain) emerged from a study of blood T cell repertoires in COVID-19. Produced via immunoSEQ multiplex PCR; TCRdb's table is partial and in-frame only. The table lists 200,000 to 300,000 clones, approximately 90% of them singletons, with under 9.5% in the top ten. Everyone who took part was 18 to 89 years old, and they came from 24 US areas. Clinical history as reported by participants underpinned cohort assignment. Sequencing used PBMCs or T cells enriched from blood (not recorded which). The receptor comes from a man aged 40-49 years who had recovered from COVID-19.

The DNA of the CDR3 is TGTGCCACCAGTGATCCCTCCCCGGGACTAGATCCCAATGAGCAGTTCTTC. Amino acids: CATSDPSPGLDPNEQFF. The J gene is TRBJ2-1, the V gene TRBV24-1; 8 nucleotides agree with TRBD2. The trim removed 3 bases at V and 6 bases at J, leaving 12 bases unmatched. Germline CDR1 is KGHDR and CDR2 is SFDVKD. The CDR3 totals 17 residues.